This TCR beta chain came from a study of shared clonotypes between healthy human individuals (dated by TCRdb to about 2020). As for the study more broadly: A few men and a couple of women, aged 18 to 49 years, made up the cohort. For each donor, CD4 naive and CD4 memory were each given three plates, CD8 naive was given two plates, and CD8 memory was given one plate. To estimate repertoire size and how much clonotype sharing occurs between individuals, the study deeply sequenced the blood TCR repertoires of about five healthy adults. Leukapheresis yielded between about 0.9 and 10 billion PBMCs per donor. Different laboratories and diverse techniques were used to prepare libraries and sequence TCR repertoires, to increase sequencing depth and limit assay-specific biases. Findings and caveats that apply to the study as a whole: Across a few donors, about 5% of naive CD4, roughly 3.5% of naive CD8, 2% to 2.5% of memory CD4, and approximately 0.4% of memory CD8 clonotypes were shared. Because the study included a small number of donors, the genetic and exposure-history diversity represented was limited. Pairwise subsampling led to the expectation that sequencing depth would affect the degree of clonotype sharing among donors. Incomplete sequencing was indicated by rarefaction of sorted-subset datasets, despite the large sequencing depth. Naive subsets generally had larger estimated clonotype richness than memory subsets did. Higher generation probabilities were observed for clonotypes shared by all four sorted-subset donors than for non-shared clonotypes. Only blood was sampled, and tissue TCR repertoires likely differ from those in blood.

Healthy HIV-negative adults with no recently reported acute infections or vaccinations were included as donors. Every donor was a Caucasian adult living in Nashville, Tennessee, USA. CD4+ T cells were enriched through magnetic negative selection, after which naive cells were positively selected on CD45RA and the remaining negative fraction served as the memory subset. After blood collection by leukapheresis, PBMCs were isolated using Ficoll-Histopaque density gradient centrifugation and then cryopreserved in the vapor phase of liquid nitrogen. Analytical flow cytometry was used to check the purity and quantity of every magnetically sorted T cell population. Genomic DNA was isolated from every sorted fraction and measured by UV absorbance on a Nanodrop 2000c. To note about this clone: The target of this receptor is not known. An end of the junction differs from the germline gene, which may be a read error.

Using the deep immunoSEQ assay, multiplex PCR amplified TCR CDR3 regions from genomic DNA. Extracted genomic DNA from each cell subset was spread evenly across all wells of several immunoSEQ 96-well plates, with each plate serving as a replicate. For sorted subsets, roughly 200 ng genomic DNA, equal to tens of thousands of T cell genomes, was loaded into each replicate PCR. Purified libraries were measured with a Qubit 3.0 fluorometer, size-checked on a Bioanalyzer 2100, and measured again with the KAPA Library Quantification kit. A separate single-read 150-cycle Illumina NextSeq 550 flow cell was used to sequence each immunoSEQ 96-well plate. The paper's data handling went like this. Because only junctional sequences without quality scores were contained in the immunoSEQ output, filtering matching that applied to full-length reads could not be performed. Sequences were annotated with PyIR, a Python wrapper for IgBLAST v1.9, and V/J genes and CDR3 were assigned using IMGT germline references. Reads were removed for weak V/J assignments (E-value above 1e-6), missing CDR3, stop codons, out-of-frame junctions, or ambiguous translated residues. V3J clonotypes were defined as sequences sharing the same inferred V gene, J gene, and CDR3 amino acid sequence. Percentage overlap between repertoires was computed as shared unique clonotypes divided by the size of the smaller repertoire. Richness of each repertoire was evaluated using RTK rarefaction, the Chao1 estimator, and Recon v2.1 estimates of unobserved clonotypes. Generation probabilities were computed with OLGA for all TCRbeta clonotypes obtained by the gDNA method from four donors. Sourced from immuneACCESS, this table was stored by TCRdb with only in-frame sequences that have V and J called. A share of the clones is absent; for the studies checked, an unresolved V gene accounts for under half, and the remainder has no known explanation. For V, J and clone size, that table is used; D and trimming come from the DNA. The sample table holds 2,500,000 or so clones, of which 80% to 95% were seen once. Jointly, the top ten make up 0.35% to 0.45% of the sample.

Inclusive of the bounding cysteine and phenylalanine, the CDR3 is 14 residues long. Just the 42-base CDR3 DNA is kept, in frame starting at base 1. CDR1 MGHRA and CDR2 YSYEKL are derived from the germline V gene. The source of this sequence is a man in his late teens or twenties in good health. Some clones in this sample may be carry-over from other donors' samples. The sample comprised naive CD4+ T cells from PBMCs. This sample's cell subset or site label indicates: CD45RA+ positively selected. Recombination joined TRBV4-1 with TRBJ1-5; the D gene is unclear. The sequence in DNA is TGCGCCAGCAGCCAAGATCTGGGCAATCAGCTCCAGCATTTT. It translates as CASSQDLGNQLQHF.